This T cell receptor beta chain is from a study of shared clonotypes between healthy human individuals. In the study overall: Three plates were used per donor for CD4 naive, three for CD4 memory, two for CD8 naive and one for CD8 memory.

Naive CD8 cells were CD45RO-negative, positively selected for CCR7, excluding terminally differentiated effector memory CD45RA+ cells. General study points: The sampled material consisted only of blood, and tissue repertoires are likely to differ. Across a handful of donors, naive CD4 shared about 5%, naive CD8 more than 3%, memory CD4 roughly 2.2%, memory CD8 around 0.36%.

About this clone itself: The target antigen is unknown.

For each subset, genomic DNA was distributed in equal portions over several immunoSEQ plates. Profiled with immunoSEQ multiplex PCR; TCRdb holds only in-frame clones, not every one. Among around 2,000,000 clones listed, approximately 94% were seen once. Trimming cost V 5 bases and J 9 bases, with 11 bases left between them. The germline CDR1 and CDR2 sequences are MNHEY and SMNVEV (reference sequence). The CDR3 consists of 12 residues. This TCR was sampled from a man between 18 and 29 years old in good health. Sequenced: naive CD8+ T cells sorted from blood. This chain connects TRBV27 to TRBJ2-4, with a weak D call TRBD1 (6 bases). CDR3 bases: TGTGCCAGCAGTCAGGGGTTCGGCATTCAGTACTTC. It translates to CASSQGFGIQYF.